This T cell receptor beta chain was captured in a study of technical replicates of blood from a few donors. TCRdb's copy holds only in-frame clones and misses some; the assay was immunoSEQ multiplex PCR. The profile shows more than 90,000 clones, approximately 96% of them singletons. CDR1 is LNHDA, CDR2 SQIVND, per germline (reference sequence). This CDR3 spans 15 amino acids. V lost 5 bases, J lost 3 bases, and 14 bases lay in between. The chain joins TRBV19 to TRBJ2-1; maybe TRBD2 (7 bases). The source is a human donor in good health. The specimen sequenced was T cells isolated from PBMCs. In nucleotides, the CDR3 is TGTGCCAGTAGTCCCAGGGAGGGGGACTACAATGAGCAGTTCTTC. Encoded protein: CASSPREGDYNEQFF.